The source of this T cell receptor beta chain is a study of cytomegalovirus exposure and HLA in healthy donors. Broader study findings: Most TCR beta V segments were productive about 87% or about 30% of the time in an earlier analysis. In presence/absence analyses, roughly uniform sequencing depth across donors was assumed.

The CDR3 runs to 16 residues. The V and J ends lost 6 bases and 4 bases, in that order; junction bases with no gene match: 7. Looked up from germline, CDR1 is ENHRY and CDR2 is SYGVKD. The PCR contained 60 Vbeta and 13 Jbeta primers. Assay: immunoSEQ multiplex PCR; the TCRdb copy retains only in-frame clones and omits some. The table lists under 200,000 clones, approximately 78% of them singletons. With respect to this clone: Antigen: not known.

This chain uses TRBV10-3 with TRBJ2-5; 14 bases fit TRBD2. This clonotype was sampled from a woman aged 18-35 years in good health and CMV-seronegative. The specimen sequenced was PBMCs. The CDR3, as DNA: TGTGCCATCAGATTGGGACTAGCGGGAGAGGGAGAGACCCAGTACTTC. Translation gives CAIRLGLAGEGETQYF.